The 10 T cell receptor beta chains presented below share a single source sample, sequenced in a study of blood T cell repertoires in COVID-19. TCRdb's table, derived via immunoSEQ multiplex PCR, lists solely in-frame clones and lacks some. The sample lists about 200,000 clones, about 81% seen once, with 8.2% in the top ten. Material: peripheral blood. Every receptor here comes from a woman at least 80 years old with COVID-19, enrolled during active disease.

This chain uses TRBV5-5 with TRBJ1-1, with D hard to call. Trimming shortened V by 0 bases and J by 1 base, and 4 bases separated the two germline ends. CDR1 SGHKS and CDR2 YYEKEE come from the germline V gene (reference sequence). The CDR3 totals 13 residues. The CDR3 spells CASSLGGNTEAFF. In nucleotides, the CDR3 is TGTGCCAGCAGCTTGGGAGGGAACACTGAAGCTTTCTTT.

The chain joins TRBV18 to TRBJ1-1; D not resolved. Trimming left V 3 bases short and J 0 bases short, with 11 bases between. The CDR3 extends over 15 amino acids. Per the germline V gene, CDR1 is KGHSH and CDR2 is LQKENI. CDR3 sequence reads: CASSPGLNMNTEAFF. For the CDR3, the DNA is TGTGCCAGCTCACCCGGGTTAAACATGAACACTGAAGCTTTCTTT.

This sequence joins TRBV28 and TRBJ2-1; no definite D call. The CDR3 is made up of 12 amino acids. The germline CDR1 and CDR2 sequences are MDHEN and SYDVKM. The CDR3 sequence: CATSSSYNEQFF. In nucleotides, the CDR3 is TGTGCTACTTCGAGCTCCTACAATGAGCAGTTCTTC.

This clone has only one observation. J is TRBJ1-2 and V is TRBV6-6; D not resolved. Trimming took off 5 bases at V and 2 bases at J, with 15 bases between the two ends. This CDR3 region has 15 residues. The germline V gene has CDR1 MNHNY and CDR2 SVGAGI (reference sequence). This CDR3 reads CASSTSRGRNYGYTF. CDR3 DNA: TGTGCCAGCAGTACCTCCCGGGGTAGGAACTATGGCTACACCTTC.

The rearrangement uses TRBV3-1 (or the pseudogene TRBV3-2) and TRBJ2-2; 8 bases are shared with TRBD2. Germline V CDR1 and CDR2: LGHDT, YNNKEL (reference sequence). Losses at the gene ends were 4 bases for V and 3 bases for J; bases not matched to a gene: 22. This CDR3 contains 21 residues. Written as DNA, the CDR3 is TGTGCCAGCAGCCTCAGAGGGGCGTGGCGGGGGGCACTAACCCACACCGGGGAGCTGTTTTTT. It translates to CASSLRGAWRGALTHTGELFF.

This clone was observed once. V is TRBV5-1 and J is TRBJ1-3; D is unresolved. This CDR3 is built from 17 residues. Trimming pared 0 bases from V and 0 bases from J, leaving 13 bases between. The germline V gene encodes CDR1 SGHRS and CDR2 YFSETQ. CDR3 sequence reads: CASSLEGLGSSGNTIYF. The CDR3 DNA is TGCGCCAGCAGCTTGGAAGGACTGGGGAGCTCTGGAAACACCATATATTTT.

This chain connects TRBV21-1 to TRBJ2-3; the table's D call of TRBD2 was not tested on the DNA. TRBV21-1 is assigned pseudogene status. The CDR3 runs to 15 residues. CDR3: CASTGGTTRRDTQYF. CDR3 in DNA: TGTGCCAGCACGGGGGGGACAACCAGGAGAGATACGCAGTATTTT.

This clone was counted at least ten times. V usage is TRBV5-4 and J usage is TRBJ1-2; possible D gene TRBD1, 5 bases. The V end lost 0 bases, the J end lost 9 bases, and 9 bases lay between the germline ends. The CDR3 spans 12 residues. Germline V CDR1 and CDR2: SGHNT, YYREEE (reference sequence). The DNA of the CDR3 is TGTGCCAGCAGCTTGGGGGGCAATCGCTACACCTTC. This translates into CASSLGGNRYTF.

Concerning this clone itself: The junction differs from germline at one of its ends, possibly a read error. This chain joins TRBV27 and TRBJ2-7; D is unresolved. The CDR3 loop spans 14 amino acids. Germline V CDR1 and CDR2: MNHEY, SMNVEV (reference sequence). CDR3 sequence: CASSLITASSEQYF. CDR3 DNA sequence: TGTGCCAGCAGTTTGATAACTGCTTCCTCCGAGCAGTACTTC.

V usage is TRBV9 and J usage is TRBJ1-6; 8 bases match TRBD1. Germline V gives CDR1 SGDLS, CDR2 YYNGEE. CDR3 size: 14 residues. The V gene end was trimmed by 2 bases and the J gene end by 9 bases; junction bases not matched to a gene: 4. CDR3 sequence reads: CASSVRQGSSPLHF. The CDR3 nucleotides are TGTGCCAGCAGCGTCCGACAGGGGTCTTCACCCCTCCACTTT.